This passage covers 11 T cell receptor beta chains from one sample sequenced in a study of shared clonotypes between healthy human individuals. Data came from immunoSEQ multiplex PCR; TCRdb stores just in-frame clones and leaves some out. The table includes about 610,000 clones, about 96% detected once. The sample was naive CD4+ T cells sorted from blood. Subset denoted: CD45RA+ positively selected. The receptor source for this set is a woman aged 25 to 39 in good health.

The CDR3 reads CASSKLGKNIQYF. DNA of the CDR3: TGTGCCAGCAGCAAGTTAGGCAAAAACATTCAGTACTTC. This sequence joins TRBV21-1 and TRBJ2-4. TRBV21-1 is annotated as a pseudogene. The CDR3 sequence is 13 residues long.

About this clone: Other DNA variants within this sample encode the same CDR3. The rearrangement links TRBV28 to TRBJ1-3, with a weak D call TRBD1 (6 bases). V was trimmed by 5 bases and J by 2 bases, leaving 7 bases between them. CDR1 and CDR2 (germline): MDHEN, SYDVKM. The CDR3 covers 13 residues. CDR3 bases: TGTGCCAGCAGTACAGGGCCTGGAAACACCATATATTTT. It is translated as CASSTGPGNTIYF. The entire variable domain, with the rest obtained from reference TRBV28 and TRBJ1-3, is as follows: DVKVTQSSRYLVKRTGEKVFLECVQDMDHENMFWYRQDPGLGLRLIYFSYDVKMKEKGDIPEGYSVSREKKERFSLILESASTNQTSMYLCASSTGPGNTIYFGEGSWLTVV.

The rearrangement links TRBV11-2 to TRBJ2-1, with TRBD1 matching 9 bases. This CDR3 is built from 15 residues. Per the germline V gene, CDR1 is SGHAT and CDR2 is FQNNGV. The V and J ends lost 4 bases and 8 bases, in that order; junction bases with no gene match: 9. The DNA of the CDR3 is TGTGCCAGCAGCTCGGGACAGGGCGATTCCTATGAGCAGTTCTTC. Its protein is CASSSGQGDSYEQFF.

V usage is TRBV5-1 and J usage is TRBJ1-1, with unresolved D. The CDR3 sequence is 13 residues long. Trimming shortened V by 4 bases and J by 3 bases, and 10 bases separated the two germline ends. The germline gives CDR1 SGHRS, CDR2 YFSETQ. The CDR3 DNA sequence: TGCGCCAGCAGCGACCGTGCGGACACTGAAGCTTTCTTT. Its translation is CASSDRADTEAFF.

The CDR3 nucleotides read TGCAGCGTTGAATCAGGGTTTACTGAAGCTTTCTTT. This sequence encodes CSVESGFTEAFF. The chain employs TRBV29-1 and TRBJ1-1; a weak D match, TRBD1 (5 bases). V was pared by 2 bases and J by 5 bases, with 9 bases between. CDR1 is SQVTM, CDR2 ANQGSEA, per germline. There are 12 residues in the CDR3.

The chain recombines TRBV6-1 with TRBJ1-1; D may be TRBD1 (6 bases). V was trimmed by 6 bases and J by 0 bases, leaving 14 bases between them. Germline V gene sequence: CDR1 MNHNS, CDR2 SASEGT. This CDR3 contains 15 residues. The CDR3 DNA sequence: TGTGCCAGCAGACAGGGCCCGGGGATGAACACTGAAGCTTTCTTT. This gives the protein CASRQGPGMNTEAFF.

The rearrangement uses TRBV6-5 and TRBJ2-7, with D perhaps matching TRBD1 (6 bases). Trimming shortened V by 0 bases and J by 4 bases, and 10 bases separated the two germline ends. The CDR3 is 14 amino acids. CDR1 and CDR2 from the germline V gene are MNHEY and SVGAGI. CDR3 region: CASSYSQGPYEQYF. Written as DNA, the CDR3 is TGTGCCAGCAGTTACTCCCAGGGGCCTTACGAGCAGTACTTC.

With respect to this clone: Given the absence of the conserved phenylalanine or tryptophan at the CDR3 end, a read error is likely. The V call is TRBV7-9, the J call TRBJ2-7; 8 bases are shared with TRBD2. With V trimmed by 5 bases and J by 3 bases, 12 bases remained unmatched. Germline CDR1 reads SEHNR; CDR2 reads FQNEAQ (reference sequence). This CDR3 contains 16 residues. The CDR3 sequence: CASSQVNAGGGYEQYL. CDR3 nucleotide sequence: TGTGCCAGCAGCCAAGTTAATGCGGGAGGTGGCTACGAGCAGTACCTC.

The J gene is TRBJ2-6, the V gene TRBV14, with D possibly being TRBD1 (5 bases). The CDR3 runs to 15 residues. V was cut by 3 bases and J by 9 bases, with 15 bases left in between. In germline, CDR1 is SGHDN, CDR2 FVKESK. In nucleotides, the CDR3 is TGTGCCAGCAGCCAGGTAACAGGTCGAAACAACGTCCTGACTTTC. This codes for CASSQVTGRNNVLTF.

The chain is built from TRBV10-3 and TRBJ1-2; 9 bases are shared with TRBD1. CDR1 and CDR2 from the germline V gene are ENHRY and SYGVKD. This CDR3 contains 14 residues. V dropped 4 bases and J dropped 3; count of bases not matched to a gene: 3. The CDR3 region is CAISGQGEYYGYTF. CDR3 nucleotide sequence: TGTGCCATCAGTGGACAGGGGGAGTACTATGGCTACACCTTC.

V gene TRBV27 combines with J gene TRBJ1-2; no reliable D call. Per the germline V gene, CDR1 is MNHEY and CDR2 is SMNVEV (reference sequence). V was clipped by 4 bases and J by 8 bases, with 17 bases between them. CDR3 length: 14 amino acids. In DNA, the CDR3 is TGTGCCAGCAGTTCGGTGACGGCCCGAGGGGGCTACACCTTC. Its protein is CASSSVTARGGYTF.